The T cell receptor (beta chain) under discussion was sequenced for a study of Tregs in tolerant kidney transplant recipients. Regarding the study as a whole: Tregs expanded with activated donor B cells seemed most donor-specific. Tolerant patients' donor-specific Tregs expanded beyond overall Tregs, suggesting antigen-driven growth. Changing PCR primers prevented nucleotide comparison between some patients' samples.

Data came from immunoSEQ multiplex PCR; TCRdb stores just in-frame clones and leaves some out. The table records 100,000 to 120,000 clones, around 90% of them present only once. Turning to this clone: Its antigen is not identified.

The V end was cut by 0 bases, the J end by 4 bases, with 16 bases between. There are 16 residues in the CDR3. Germline V lookup: CDR1 SGHNT, CDR2 YYREEE (reference sequence). Thawed PBMCs were FACS-sorted into unstimulated CD4+CD25+CD127- regulatory T cells, CD4+CD25- non-regulatory cells, CD4 and CD8 cells. This material consisted of CD4+ T cells from blood, taken before the transplant. The chain combines TRBV5-4 with TRBJ1-1; D remains ambiguous. This sequence originates from a human donor who received a combined kidney and bone marrow transplant. CDR3 DNA sequence: TGTGCCAGCAGCTTGGCGGTGCAGGCCCCCCCCACTGAAGCTTTCTTT. Its protein is CASSLAVQAPPTEAFF.